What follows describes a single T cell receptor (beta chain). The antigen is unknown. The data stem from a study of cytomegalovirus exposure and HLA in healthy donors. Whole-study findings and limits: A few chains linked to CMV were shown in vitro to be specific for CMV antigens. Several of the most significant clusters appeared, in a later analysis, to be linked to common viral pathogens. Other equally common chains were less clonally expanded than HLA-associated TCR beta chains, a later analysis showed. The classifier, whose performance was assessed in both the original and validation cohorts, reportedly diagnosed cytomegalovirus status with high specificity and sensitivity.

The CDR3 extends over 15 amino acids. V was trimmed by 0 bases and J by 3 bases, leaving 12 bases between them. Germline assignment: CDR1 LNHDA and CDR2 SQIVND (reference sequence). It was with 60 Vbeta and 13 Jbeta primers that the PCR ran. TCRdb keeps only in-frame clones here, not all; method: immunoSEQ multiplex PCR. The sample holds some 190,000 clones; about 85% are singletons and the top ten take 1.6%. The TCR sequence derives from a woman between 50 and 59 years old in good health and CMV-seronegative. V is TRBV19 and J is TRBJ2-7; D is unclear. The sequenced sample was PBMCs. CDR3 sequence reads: CASSIDQAGRYEQYF. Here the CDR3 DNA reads TGTGCCAGTAGTATAGATCAAGCTGGTCGCTACGAGCAGTACTTC.